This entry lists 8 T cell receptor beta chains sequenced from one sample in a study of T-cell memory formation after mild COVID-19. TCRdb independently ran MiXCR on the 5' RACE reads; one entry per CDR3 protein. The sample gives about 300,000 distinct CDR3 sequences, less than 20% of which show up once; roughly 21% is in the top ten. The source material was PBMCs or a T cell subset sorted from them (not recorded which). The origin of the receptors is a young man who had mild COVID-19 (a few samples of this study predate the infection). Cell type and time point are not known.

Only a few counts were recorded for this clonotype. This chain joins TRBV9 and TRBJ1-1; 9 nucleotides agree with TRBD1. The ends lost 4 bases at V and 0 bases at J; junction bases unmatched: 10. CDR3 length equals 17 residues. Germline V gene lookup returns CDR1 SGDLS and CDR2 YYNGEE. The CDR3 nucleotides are TGTGCCAGCAGCCTATTTGGGACAGGGCCAATGAACACTGAAGCTTTCTTT. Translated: CASSLFGTGPMNTEAFF.

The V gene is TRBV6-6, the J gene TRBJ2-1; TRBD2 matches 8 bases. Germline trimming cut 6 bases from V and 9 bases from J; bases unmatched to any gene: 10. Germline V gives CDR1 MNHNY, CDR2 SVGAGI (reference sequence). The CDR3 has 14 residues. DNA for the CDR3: TGTGCCAGCAGACGCAATAGCGGGGTGGGTGAGCAGTTCTTC. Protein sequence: CASRRNSGVGEQFF.

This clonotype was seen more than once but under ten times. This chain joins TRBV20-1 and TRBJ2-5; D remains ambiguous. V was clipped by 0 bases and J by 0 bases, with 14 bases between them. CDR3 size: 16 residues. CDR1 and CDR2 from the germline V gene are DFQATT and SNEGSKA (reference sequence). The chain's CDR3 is CSARDIGAAYQETQYF. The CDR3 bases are TGCAGTGCTAGAGATATAGGAGCCGCGTACCAAGAGACCCAGTACTTC.

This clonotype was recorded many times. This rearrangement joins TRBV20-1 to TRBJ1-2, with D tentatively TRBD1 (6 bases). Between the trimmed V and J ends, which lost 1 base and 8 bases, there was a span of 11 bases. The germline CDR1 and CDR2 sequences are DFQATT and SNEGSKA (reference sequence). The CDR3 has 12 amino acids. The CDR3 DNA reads TGCAGTGCTAGAGGGACAGTCCTGGGCTACACCTTC. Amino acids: CSARGTVLGYTF.

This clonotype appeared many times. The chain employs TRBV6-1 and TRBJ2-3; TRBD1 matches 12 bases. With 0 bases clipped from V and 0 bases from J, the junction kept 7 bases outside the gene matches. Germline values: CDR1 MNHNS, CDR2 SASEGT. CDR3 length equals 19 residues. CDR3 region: CASSEASRDRGRSTDTQYF. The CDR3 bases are TGTGCCAGCAGTGAAGCGTCCCGGGACAGGGGGCGAAGCACAGATACGCAGTATTTT.

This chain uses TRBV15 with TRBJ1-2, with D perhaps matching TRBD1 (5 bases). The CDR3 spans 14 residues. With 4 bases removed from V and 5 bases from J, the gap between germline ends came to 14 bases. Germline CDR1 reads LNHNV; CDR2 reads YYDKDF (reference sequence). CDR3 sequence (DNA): TGTGCCACCAGCACAAGGGACGGACGGTATGGCTACACCTTC. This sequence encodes CATSTRDGRYGYTF. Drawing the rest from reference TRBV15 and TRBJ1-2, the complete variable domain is DAMVIQNPRYQVTQFGKPVTLSCSQTLNHNVMYWYQQKSSQAPKLLFHYYDKDFNNEADTPDNFQSRRPNTSFCFLDIRSPGLGDTAMYLCATSTRDGRYGYTFGSGTRLTVV.

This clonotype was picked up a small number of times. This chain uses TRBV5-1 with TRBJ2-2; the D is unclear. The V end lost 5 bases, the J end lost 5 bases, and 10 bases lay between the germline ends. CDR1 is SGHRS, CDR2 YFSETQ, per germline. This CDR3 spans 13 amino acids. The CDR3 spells CASSLLQTGELFF. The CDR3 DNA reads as TGCGCCAGCAGTCTGCTACAGACCGGGGAGCTGTTTTTT.

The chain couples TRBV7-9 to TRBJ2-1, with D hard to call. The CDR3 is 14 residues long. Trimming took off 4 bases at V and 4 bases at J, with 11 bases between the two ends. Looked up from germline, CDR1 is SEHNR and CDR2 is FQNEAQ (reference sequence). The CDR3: CASSSSLAYNEQFF. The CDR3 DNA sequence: TGTGCCAGCAGCTCATCACTTGCTTACAATGAGCAGTTCTTC.